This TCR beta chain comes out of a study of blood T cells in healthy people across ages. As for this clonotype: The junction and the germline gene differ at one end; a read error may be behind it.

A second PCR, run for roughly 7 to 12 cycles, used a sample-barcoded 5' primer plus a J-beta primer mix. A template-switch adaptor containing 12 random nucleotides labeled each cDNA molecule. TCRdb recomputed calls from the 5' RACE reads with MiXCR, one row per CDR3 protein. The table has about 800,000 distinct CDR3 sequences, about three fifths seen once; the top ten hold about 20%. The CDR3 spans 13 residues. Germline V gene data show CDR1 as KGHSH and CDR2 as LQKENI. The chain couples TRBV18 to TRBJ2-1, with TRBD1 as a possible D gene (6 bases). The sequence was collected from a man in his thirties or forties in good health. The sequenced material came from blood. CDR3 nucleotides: TGTGTCAGCTCACTGCGCAGGGGCGACGAGCAGTTCTTC. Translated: CVSSLRRGDEQFF.